These 19 T cell receptor beta chains share one sample of origin, sequenced in a study of monozygotic twins with inflammatory bowel disease. After re-calling the 5' RACE reads, TCRdb lists one entry per CDR3 protein, DNA absent. The repertoire table contains 150,000 to 200,000 distinct CDR3 sequences. Sequenced input: blood. Receptors originate from a human donor with ulcerative colitis or Crohn's disease, or a healthy co-twin of an affected twin (not recorded which).

The chain combines TRBV24-1 with TRBJ2-1. CDR3 size: 14 residues. Germline CDR1 and CDR2: KGHDR and SFDVKD. CDR3 sequence: CATSDLERNNEQFF.

CDR3 residues: CASSEAGGLNQPQHF. The chain is built from TRBV6-1 and TRBJ1-5. CDR1 is MNHNS and CDR2 is SASEGT in the germline V gene. The CDR3 runs to 15 residues.

The chain combines TRBV28 with TRBJ2-2; TCRdb returns TRBD1, unconfirmable since there is no DNA. The CDR3 contains 15 residues. Germline CDR1 reads MDHEN; CDR2 reads SYDVKM. The CDR3 sequence is CASSFAGGFAGELFF.

The chain uses TRBV6-5 and TRBJ2-3; TCRdb names TRBD1, which stays unverified in the absence of DNA. The CDR3 loop spans 15 amino acids. Germline CDR1 is MNHEY and CDR2 is SVGAGI. CDR3 amino acids: CASSYSPGTVDTQYF.

This chain uses TRBV20-1 with TRBJ1-5; the D call from TCRdb, TRBD1, cannot be confirmed without DNA. This CDR3 spans 16 amino acids. The germline V gene encodes CDR1 DFQATT and CDR2 SNEGSKA (reference sequence). CDR3: CSARNVGPGSIQPQHF.

V is TRBV7-2 and J is TRBJ1-2; the D gene TCRdb calls, TRBD1, cannot be checked with no DNA. CDR1 SGHTA and CDR2 FQGNSA come from the germline V gene. There are 14 residues in the CDR3. CDR3 loop: CASSYPGQGGGYTF.

The rearrangement joins TRBV11-2 to TRBJ2-1; lacking DNA, the TRBD1 call made by TCRdb goes unchecked. The CDR3 is 16 residues long. Germline assignment: CDR1 SGHAT and CDR2 FQNNGV. CDR3 in amino acids: CASSLGGGDRLNEQFF.

The J gene is TRBJ2-1, the V gene TRBV12-3 or TRBV12-4; TCRdb's assignment of TRBD2 cannot be checked, as there is no DNA. This CDR3 spans 19 amino acids. The CDR3 region is CASSPGTSGRKGLRNEQFF.

The chain employs TRBV5-4 and TRBJ2-1; as DNA is missing, the TRBD1 call by TCRdb cannot be tested. The CDR3 extends over 15 amino acids. Per the germline V gene, CDR1 is SGHNT and CDR2 is YYREEE (reference sequence). The chain's CDR3 is CASSSQTGPGGEQFF.

The gene calls are TRBV28 and TRBJ1-5; the TCRdb D gene call, TRBD1, has no DNA to confirm it. This CDR3 comprises 16 residues. From germline, CDR1 is MDHEN and CDR2 SYDVKM. CDR3 residues: CASSPAMTGSRQPQHF.

V usage is TRBV6-5 and J usage is TRBJ2-7; absent DNA, TCRdb's TRBD2 call cannot be checked. The germline gives CDR1 MNHEY, CDR2 SVGAGI. The CDR3 has 13 amino acids. The CDR3 spells CASKGGLVYEQYF.

CDR3 in amino acids: CSGGTGFGNTIYF. This chain connects TRBV29-1 to TRBJ1-3; checking the TCRdb D call of TRBD1 is not possible without DNA. Germline loops: CDR1 SQVTM, CDR2 ANQGSEA. CDR3 length: 13 residues.

The chain couples TRBV12-3 or TRBV12-4 to TRBJ2-2; there is no DNA to check the TCRdb D call of TRBD2. The CDR3 loop spans 13 amino acids. This CDR3 reads CASSSGGLRELFF.

The chain joins TRBV20-1 to TRBJ1-4; checking the TCRdb D call of TRBD1 is not possible without DNA. From germline, CDR1 is DFQATT and CDR2 SNEGSKA (reference sequence). The CDR3 is made up of 15 amino acids. This CDR3 reads CSARETGGTNEKLFF.

The chain carries TRBV4-3 and TRBJ2-7; there is no DNA to check the TCRdb D call of TRBD1. Germline CDR1 LGHNA, CDR2 YSLEER. CDR3 length equals 16 residues. The CDR3 sequence: CASSHGVGQGKHEQYF.

V usage is TRBV7-3 and J usage is TRBJ2-1; TCRdb reports TRBD2, a call that lacks DNA to check it against. The CDR3 consists of 14 residues. Germline values: CDR1 SGHTA, CDR2 FQGTGA. This CDR3 reads CASSFAGEWNEQFF.

The chain joins TRBV20-1 to TRBJ2-2; TCRdb designates TRBD2, a call that cannot be tested without DNA. CDR1 DFQATT and CDR2 SNEGSKA come from the germline V gene (reference sequence). CDR3 length: 15 residues. The chain's CDR3 is CSASSSSTNYAELFF.

The CDR3 reads CASSLAFSTDTQYF. The chain uses TRBV5-1 and TRBJ2-3. The CDR3 is 14 amino acids. From germline, CDR1 is SGHRS and CDR2 YFSETQ.

The gene calls are TRBV14 and TRBJ2-1; there is no DNA to check the TCRdb D call of TRBD2. Germline CDR1 and CDR2: SGHDN and FVKESK. The CDR3 length is 21 residues. CDR3 region: CASSQLGTALGLAGKVDEQFF.